This section outlines one TCR beta chain sequence together with its context. Its specificity is unknown. This specimen belongs to a study of T cell clones after liver transplantation. Study-level information: Third-party-reactive TCRbeta sequences from pre-transplant mixed lymphocyte reactions served as antigen-independent comparators. Without induction therapy, subjects received standard immunosuppression until 12-24 months post-transplant.

Study observations and caveats: A significant post-transplant drop in circulating graft-donor-reactive CD4 TCRbeta sequences occurred in most of the 8 subjects.

Germline lookup yields CDR1 SEHNR and CDR2 FQNEAQ (reference sequence). The V end lost 7 bases, the J end lost 8 bases, and 11 bases lay between the germline ends. The CDR3 runs to 11 residues. The repertoire was sequenced with immunoSEQ multiplex PCR; TCRdb's copy has only in-frame clones and lacks some. Of tens of thousands of clones listed, around four fifths are singletons. The input for sequencing was CD4+ T cells from blood, taken at the 22-month timepoint. The source of this sequence is a human patient who received a liver transplant. A share of the T cells may be of graft donor origin. This sequence joins TRBV7-9 and TRBJ1-1, with D unclear. In nucleotides, the CDR3 is TGTGCCAGCACCCCGGGCCTCGAAGCTTTCTTT. Translating gives CASTPGLEAFF.